This passage covers 31 T cell receptor beta chains from one sample sequenced in a study of human T cells and chemical hapten exposure listed by TCRdb under 2021. The library was made by RACE. TCRdb shows the sequencer as NextSeq 500. The public reads were reprocessed in TCRdb via fastp at Q25 and MiXCR, keeping in-frame beta chains. Rows with one shared CDR3 protein collapse into an entry with the most common genes and DNA. The sample table shows about 100,000 distinct CDR3 sequences, and 9.5% to 12% are seen once. 3.2% of the sample rests with the top ten. The time point label, read with the paper, signifies: patch test 2, 6 weeks after DPC sensitization. The treatment or condition label, as the study defines it: therapeutic diphenylcyclopropenone sensitization with weekly scalp DPC. Sequenced material: whole blood, taken in connection with sensitization to the hapten diphenylcyclopropenone (DPC). These receptors all stem from a woman between 40 and 55 years old with alopecia areata. Some clones in this sample may be carry-over from other donors' samples.

This clonotype has at least ten counts. The rearrangement links TRBV12-3 or TRBV12-4 to TRBJ1-1, with D tentatively TRBD1 (6 bases). With 7 bases removed from V and 5 bases from J, the gap between germline ends came to 20 bases. This CDR3 is 15 amino acids long. The CDR3 reads CASIRGAGSGTEAFF. Written as DNA, the CDR3 is TGTGCCAGCATCCGGGGGGCAGGGTCTGGGACTGAAGCTTTCTTT.

This clonotype was observed many times. The chain uses TRBV12-3 or TRBV12-4 and TRBJ1-5, with 7 bases identical to TRBD1. Germline trimming cut 10 bases from V and 9 bases from J; bases unmatched to any gene: 3. This CDR3 is 10 amino acids long. The CDR3 DNA follows: TGTGCCACCCCAGGGGGGCCCCAGCATTTT. Protein: CATPGGPQHF.

This clonotype came up a few times. This rearrangement joins TRBV12-3 or TRBV12-4 to TRBJ2-3; 7 nucleotides align to TRBD1. The length of the CDR3 is 15 residues. The junction had 6 bases not matched to a gene; V was cut back by 6 bases and J by 0 bases. The CDR3 region has the DNA TGTGCCAGCAGACGAGGGACAGCCAGCACAGATACGCAGTATTTT. It codes for CASRRGTASTDTQYF.

This clonotype was seen repeatedly, ten times or more. V gene TRBV4-1 combines with J gene TRBJ1-3; D gene uncertain. V was pared by 0 bases and J by 0 bases, with 12 bases between. Per the germline V gene, CDR1 is MGHRA and CDR2 is YSYEKL. The CDR3 covers 17 residues. CDR3 region: CASSQDSSPFSGNTIYF. CDR3 sequence (DNA): TGCGCCAGCAGCCAAGATAGTAGCCCCTTCTCTGGAAACACCATATATTTT.

This clonotype has ten or more counts. V is TRBV5-5 and J is TRBJ2-3; 8 bases map to TRBD2. The CDR3 contains 17 residues. In germline, CDR1 is SGHKS, CDR2 YYEKEE (reference sequence). Losses at the gene ends were 4 bases for V and 4 bases for J; bases not matched to a gene: 14. CDR3 in DNA: TGTGCCAGCAGCCCACCCCTAGCGGGCGTAAATCCAGATACGCAGTATTTT. This gives the protein CASSPPLAGVNPDTQYF.

This clonotype was observed at least ten times. J is TRBJ2-5 and V is TRBV7-2; a possible D gene is TRBD2 (7 bases). V was clipped by 5 bases and J by 5 bases, with 15 bases between them. CDR1 and CDR2 (germline): SGHTA, FQGNSA. The CDR3 spans 14 residues. For the CDR3, the DNA is TGTGCCAGCAGCCTGGGACTAAGGGGGGAGACCCAGTACTTC. Encoded protein: CASSLGLRGETQYF.

J is TRBJ2-4 and V is TRBV5-5; a possible D gene is TRBD1 (5 bases). This CDR3 contains 12 residues. Trimming took off 2 bases at V and 6 bases at J, with 6 bases between the two ends. Germline assignment: CDR1 SGHKS and CDR2 YYEKEE (reference sequence). CDR3 sequence: CASSLRGNIQYF. The DNA of the CDR3 is TGTGCCAGCAGCTTAAGGGGAAACATTCAGTACTTC.

At least ten counts were recorded for this clonotype. The CDR3 DNA follows: TGTGCCACCAGTCGGACAGGAATCACAGATACGCAGTATTTT. It yields the protein CATSRTGITDTQYF. The V and J genes are TRBV24-1 and TRBJ2-3, with 7 bases lining up with TRBD1. There are 14 residues in the CDR3. Germline V CDR1 and CDR2: KGHDR, SFDVKD. After removal of 6 bases from V and 2 bases from J, the junction contained 4 bases not matched to a gene.

CDR3 sequence reads: CASSPQGLGTEAFF. The CDR3 DNA reads as TGTGCCAGCTCACCGCAGGGGTTAGGTACTGAAGCTTTCTTT. V and J are TRBV18 and TRBJ1-1; TRBD1 is a possible D gene (6 bases). The germline CDR1 and CDR2 sequences are KGHSH and LQKENI. V gave up 3 bases and J gave up 5 bases, with 13 bases separating them. The CDR3 loop spans 14 amino acids. Drawing the rest from reference TRBV18 and TRBJ1-1, the complete variable domain is NAGVMQNPRHLVRRRGQEARLRCSPMKGHSHVYWYRQLPEEGLKFMVYLQKENIIDESGMPKERFSAEFPKEGPSILRIQQVVRGDSAAYFCASSPQGLGTEAFFGQGTRLTVV.

This clonotype was recorded once. The chain links TRBV5-1 to TRBJ1-1; D is unclear. V was cut by 4 bases and J by 4 bases, with 17 bases left in between. CDR1 is SGHRS and CDR2 is YFSETQ in the germline V gene. This CDR3 comprises 15 residues. The CDR3 sequence is CASSPKARGSTEAFF. The CDR3 DNA reads as TGCGCCAGCAGCCCTAAGGCGCGGGGAAGCACTGAAGCTTTCTTT.

This clonotype was counted a few times. For the CDR3, the DNA is TGTGCCAGCTCACCTTGGACAGGGTCAGATTCACCCCTCCACTTT. This codes for CASSPWTGSDSPLHF. The chain is built from TRBV18 and TRBJ1-6; 8 bases fit TRBD1. Germline V CDR1 and CDR2: KGHSH, LQKENI. This CDR3 is 15 amino acids long. J lost 8 bases, V lost 3 bases, and 6 bases had no gene match.

The chain couples TRBV7-9 to TRBJ2-1, with TRBD2 matching 7 bases. V shed 2 bases and J 2 bases; nucleotides not matched to a gene: 3. Germline V gene lookup returns CDR1 SEHNR and CDR2 FQNEAQ (reference sequence). CDR3 length: 15 residues. CDR3 residues: CASSLYAGAYNEQFF. DNA for the CDR3: TGTGCCAGCAGCTTATATGCGGGAGCCTACAATGAGCAGTTCTTC.

Many counts were recorded for this clonotype. V is TRBV18 and J is TRBJ1-3, with 9 bases fitting TRBD1. CDR1 and CDR2 from the germline V gene are KGHSH and LQKENI. There are 15 residues in the CDR3. With V trimmed by 2 bases and J by 3 bases, 2 bases remained unmatched. The CDR3 DNA follows: TGTGCCAGCTCACCATGGGACAGGGATGGAAACACCATATATTTT. Amino acids: CASSPWDRDGNTIYF. The whole variable domain, filled in from reference TRBV18 and TRBJ1-3, reads NAGVMQNPRHLVRRRGQEARLRCSPMKGHSHVYWYRQLPEEGLKFMVYLQKENIIDESGMPKERFSAEFPKEGPSILRIQQVVRGDSAAYFCASSPWDRDGNTIYFGEGSWLTVV.

The V and J genes are TRBV19 and TRBJ1-6, with no clear D. CDR3 size: 14 residues. The germline gives CDR1 LNHDA, CDR2 SQIVND (reference sequence). V lost 5 bases and J lost 11, with 16 bases in between. Here the CDR3 reads CASSFQTEIPPLHF. In DNA, the CDR3 is TGTGCCAGTAGTTTTCAGACGGAGATCCCACCCCTCCACTTT. Full variable domain (missing parts from reference TRBV19 and TRBJ1-6): DGGITQSPKYLFRKEGQNVTLSCEQNLNHDAMYWYRQDPGQGLRLIYYSQIVNDFQKGDIAEGYSVSREKKESFPLTVTSAQKNPTAFYLCASSFQTEIPPLHFGNGTRLTVT.

This clonotype was seen repeatedly, ten times or more. The chain combines TRBV28 with TRBJ1-2, with a weak D call TRBD1 (5 bases). Germline V gene lookup returns CDR1 MDHEN and CDR2 SYDVKM. Trimming pared 3 bases from V and 5 bases from J, leaving 13 bases between. This CDR3 is built from 14 residues. The CDR3 loop is CASSLEDAGYGYTF. In nucleotides, the CDR3 is TGTGCCAGCAGTTTGGAGGACGCAGGGTATGGCTACACCTTC.

This clonotype was counted only a few times. V gene TRBV4-3 combines with J gene TRBJ2-1, with D possibly TRBD1 on 6 matching bases. The CDR3 sequence is 17 residues long. The V gene lost 4 bases and the J gene lost 7 bases, with 23 bases spanning the gap. Germline V gene sequence: CDR1 LGHNA, CDR2 YSLEER. The DNA for the CDR3 is TGCGCCAGCAGCCCGAACAGTGGGGGCAGGAATTCGAATGAGCAGTTCTTC. Protein sequence: CASSPNSGGRNSNEQFF.

This clonotype came up many times. The chain's CDR3 is CASSQRGQQETQYF. As DNA, the CDR3 is TGCGCCAGCAGCCAAAGGGGACAGCAAGAGACCCAGTACTTC. The chain links TRBV4-3 to TRBJ2-5; 7 bases align to TRBD1. J lost 2 bases, V lost 2 bases, and 2 bases had no gene match. This CDR3 is 14 amino acids long. Germline V gene data show CDR1 as LGHNA and CDR2 as YSLEER.

This clonotype was seen only a few times. The rearrangement joins TRBV5-1 to TRBJ2-6; 9 bases line up with TRBD1. CDR1 is SGHRS, CDR2 YFSETQ, per germline. Trimming removed 5 bases from V and 1 base from J; junction bases left unmatched: 4. The CDR3 covers 16 residues. The chain's CDR3 is CASSTGTGSGANVLTF. The CDR3 coding sequence is TGCGCCAGCAGTACCGGGACAGGGTCTGGGGCCAACGTCCTGACTTTC.

This clonotype turned up a few times. The chain carries TRBV6-6 and TRBJ2-7; 9 bases match TRBD1. Germline assignment: CDR1 MNHNY and CDR2 SVGAGI (reference sequence). The junction had 8 bases not matched to a gene; V was cut back by 6 bases and J by 2 bases. CDR3 size: 15 residues. CDR3 sequence reads: CASSQPGQGTYEQYF. The CDR3 region has the DNA TGTGCCAGCAGCCAGCCGGGACAGGGAACCTACGAGCAGTACTTC.

The genes are TRBV5-8 and TRBJ2-1; D possibly matches TRBD1 or TRBD2 (5 bases each). V lost 4 bases and J 10 bases, leaving 12 bases between the germline ends. CDR1 is SGHTS, CDR2 YDEGEE, per germline. This CDR3 is built from 12 residues. The CDR3 loop is CASSRDRWEQFF. The DNA of the CDR3 is TGTGCCAGCAGCCGGGACCGCTGGGAGCAGTTCTTC.

This clonotype was picked up many times. The gene calls are TRBV4-3 and TRBJ2-5, with D unresolved. V lost 0 bases to trimming and J lost 6 bases, with 14 bases between them. Germline CDR1 reads LGHNA; CDR2 reads YSLEER. This CDR3 contains 15 residues. The CDR3 DNA sequence: TGCGCCAGCAGCCAAGATGGAACATACGGAAAGACCCAGTACTTC. Protein product: CASSQDGTYGKTQYF.

The V call is TRBV6-1, the J call TRBJ2-7, with unresolved D. The germline V gene encodes CDR1 MNHNS and CDR2 SASEGT. This CDR3 has 13 amino acids. Trimming pared 3 bases from V and 4 bases from J, leaving 10 bases between. The CDR3 sequence: CASSDGPIYEQYF. The CDR3 DNA sequence: TGTGCCAGCAGTGACGGACCGATTTACGAGCAGTACTTC.

Ten or more counts support this clonotype. The rearrangement joins TRBV9 to TRBJ2-1, with a weak D call TRBD2 (6 bases). Germline CDR1 and CDR2: SGDLS and YYNGEE. The CDR3 is 16 amino acids. V was pared by 6 bases and J by 3 bases, with 19 bases between. The CDR3 DNA reads TGTGCCAGCACCGACGCCCCGGGGGTTCTCTACAATGAGCAGTTCTTC. This codes for CASTDAPGVLYNEQFF. Drawing the rest from reference TRBV9 and TRBJ2-1, the complete variable domain is DSGVTQTPKHLITATGQRVTLRCSPRSGDLSVYWYQQSLDQGLQFLIQYYNGEERAKGNILERFSAQQFPDLHSELNLSSLELGDSALYFCASTDAPGVLYNEQFFGPGTRLTVL.

This clonotype was counted many times. This chain uses TRBV6-5 with TRBJ1-6, with a weak D call TRBD1 (6 bases). Trimming shortened V by 6 bases and J by 6 bases, and 9 bases separated the two germline ends. Per germline, CDR1 MNHEY and CDR2 SVGAGI. The CDR3 consists of 13 residues. The CDR3 here is CASRRDTNSPLHF. In DNA, the CDR3 is TGTGCCAGCAGACGGGACACTAATTCACCCCTCCACTTT.

The DNA for the CDR3 is TGTGCCAGCAGTGAAGGACAGGCCAATCAGCCCCAGCATTTT. Its protein is CASSEGQANQPQHF. The chain employs TRBV2 and TRBJ1-5; perhaps TRBD1 as D (6 bases). Germline V gene lookup returns CDR1 SNHLY and CDR2 FYNNEI. Trimming took 1 base from V and 3 from J, leaving 7 bases between them. The CDR3 contains 14 residues.

This clonotype was observed at least ten times. The rearrangement links TRBV20-1 to TRBJ2-5; D could derive from TRBD1 or TRBD2 (5 bases each). Germline V gene sequence: CDR1 DFQATT, CDR2 SNEGSKA (reference sequence). This CDR3 has 13 amino acids. V lost 1 base and J 7 bases, leaving 13 bases between the germline ends. The CDR3: CSARVPGRGTQYF. Written as DNA, the CDR3 is TGCAGTGCTAGAGTTCCGGGACGGGGGACCCAGTACTTC.

The chain has TRBV18 and TRBJ2-1; 16 bases line up with TRBD2. V trimming: 3 bases; J trimming: 7 bases; junction bases outside the gene matches: 6. From germline, CDR1 is KGHSH and CDR2 LQKENI. This CDR3 is built from 17 residues. CDR3 sequence reads: CASSPTGTSGRVNEQFF. DNA for the CDR3: TGTGCCAGCTCACCCACCGGGACTAGCGGGAGGGTAAATGAGCAGTTCTTC.

This clonotype has a handful of counts. This chain joins TRBV29-1 and TRBJ2-1; TRBD1 might be the D (5 bases). From germline, CDR1 is SQVTM and CDR2 ANQGSEA. V lost 6 bases and J lost 3, with 12 bases in between. The CDR3 spans 13 residues. CDR3 amino acids: CSVDSDSYNEQFF. DNA for the CDR3: TGCAGCGTGGATTCCGACAGCTACAATGAGCAGTTCTTC.

This clonotype came up a few times. This chain links TRBV14 with TRBJ1-2, with D possibly matching TRBD1 (5 bases). Germline V gene lookup returns CDR1 SGHDN and CDR2 FVKESK. With 3 bases removed from V and 8 bases from J, the gap between germline ends came to 25 bases. CDR3 length: 17 amino acids. CDR3 amino acids: CASSHSGLKVGRFGYTF. CDR3 in DNA: TGTGCCAGCAGCCACTCGGGACTTAAAGTGGGTCGATTCGGCTACACCTTC.

The V and J genes are TRBV7-2 and TRBJ1-6; D gene uncertain. Germline loops: CDR1 SGHTA, CDR2 FQGNSA. The CDR3 totals 14 residues. V was shortened by 7 bases and J by 7 bases, with 14 bases between the two germline ends. The CDR3 sequence is CASILGSGNSPLHF. CDR3 nucleotide sequence: TGTGCCAGCATCCTTGGTTCGGGGAATTCACCCCTCCACTTT.

The chain carries TRBV27 and TRBJ1-2; D not certain. The CDR3 extends over 18 amino acids. Germline CDR1 reads MNHEY; CDR2 reads SMNVEV (reference sequence). The V and J ends lost 0 bases and 8 bases respectively, with 25 bases between them. The CDR3, as DNA: TGTGCCAGCAGTTTATCCTCCTCGACTTGGGCCTCTCCCTTCGGCTACACCTTC. Protein: CASSLSSSTWASPFGYTF.